The 11 T cell receptor beta chains below all came from one sample that was sequenced in a study of blood T cell repertoires in COVID-19. Measured with immunoSEQ multiplex PCR; TCRdb has only the in-frame clones, and not every one. The data show about 290,000 clones, with just under 90% seen just once and around 10% held by the top ten. The specimen sequenced was peripheral blood. These TCRs come from a woman in her twenties or thirties with COVID-19, enrolled during active disease.

The genes are TRBV11-2 and TRBJ1-2; 10 bases agree with TRBD1. CDR1 and CDR2 from the germline V gene are SGHAT and FQNNGV. The CDR3 consists of 18 residues. The ends lost 1 base at V and 5 bases at J; junction bases unmatched: 13. For the CDR3, the DNA is TGTGCCAGCAGCTTAGTCCCGACGACAGGGGGCGGTTGGTATGGCTACACCTTC. Encoded protein: CASSLVPTTGGGWYGYTF.

DNA for the CDR3: TGTGCCAGCACCCGTCAGGTAGCCGGGGAGCTGTTTTTT. Translating gives CASTRQVAGELFF. The V gene is TRBV7-9, the J gene TRBJ2-2, with D hard to call. Germline V gene data show CDR1 as SEHNR and CDR2 as FQNEAQ (reference sequence). This CDR3 comprises 13 residues. V lost 7 bases and J 6 bases, leaving 12 bases between the germline ends.

The rearrangement joins TRBV15 to TRBJ1-4; D remains ambiguous. The germline gives CDR1 LNHNV, CDR2 YYDKDF (reference sequence). V lost 11 bases, J lost 7 bases, and 14 bases lay in between. This CDR3 region has 12 residues. CDR3: CASRGRSEKLFF. The CDR3 bases are TGTGCCTCTAGAGGCCGAAGTGAAAAACTGTTTTTT. The full variable domain, its missing parts supplied by reference TRBV15 and TRBJ1-4, is DAMVIQNPRYQVTQFGKPVTLSCSQTLNHNVMYWYQQKSSQAPKLLFHYYDKDFNNEADTPDNFQSRRPNTSFCFLDIRSPGLGDTAMYLCASRGRSEKLFFGSGTQLSVL.

The rearrangement joins TRBV5-6 to TRBJ2-7; 7 nucleotides agree with TRBD1. CDR1 and CDR2 from the germline V gene are SGHDT and YYEEEE. The CDR3 length is 14 residues. The V segment lost 5 bases and the J segment 3 bases; nucleotides outside the gene matches: 8. CDR3 residues: CASRTLGDSYEQYF. The CDR3 coding sequence is TGTGCCAGCAGGACCTTGGGGGACAGCTACGAGCAGTACTTC.

The chain uses TRBV11-2 and TRBJ2-1; D is perhaps TRBD1 (6 bases). The CDR3 totals 15 residues. Per the germline V gene, CDR1 is SGHAT and CDR2 is FQNNGV. The ends were cut back, 4 bases at V and 6 bases at J, with 16 bases in the middle. CDR3 DNA sequence: TGTGCCAGCAGCTCCGGGACAAGACTACCCAATGAGCAGTTCTTC. It codes for CASSSGTRLPNEQFF. The variable domain in full, completed from reference TRBV11-2 and TRBJ2-1, reads EAGVAQSPRYKIIEKRQSVAFWCNPISGHATLYWYQQILGQGPKLLIQFQNNGVVDDSQLPKDRFSAERLKGVDSTLKIQPAKLEDSAVYLCASSSGTRLPNEQFFGPGTRLTVL.

The genes are TRBV5-6 and TRBJ1-2; the D gene is possibly TRBD1 (6 bases). This CDR3 has 14 residues. Trimming took off 5 bases at V and 4 bases at J, with 15 bases between the two ends. Per germline, CDR1 SGHDT and CDR2 YYEEEE. The CDR3 DNA follows: TGTGCCAGCAGAGCCCAGGGGCGCTCCTATGGCTACACCTTC. Translation: CASRAQGRSYGYTF. Based on the CDR3 plus reference TRBV5-6 and TRBJ1-2, the full variable domain is DAGVTQSPTHLIKTRGQQVTLRCSPKSGHDTVSWYQQALGQGPQFIFQYYEEEERQRGNFPDRFSGHQFPNYSSELNVNALLLGDSALYLCASRAQGRSYGYTFGSGTRLTVV.

The rearrangement uses TRBV6-6 and TRBJ2-3; TRBD1 agrees at 8 bases. CDR1 is MNHNY and CDR2 is SVGAGI in the germline V gene (reference sequence). With V trimmed by 4 bases and J by 2 bases, 5 bases remained unmatched. The CDR3 is made up of 15 amino acids. CDR3 in amino acids: CASSLEDRVTDTQYF. In DNA, the CDR3 is TGTGCCAGCAGTTTAGAGGACAGGGTCACAGATACGCAGTATTTT.

The chain carries TRBV13 and TRBJ2-7, with a weak D call TRBD2 (6 bases). Germline CDR1 is PRHDT and CDR2 is FYEKMQ (reference sequence). The V end lost 4 bases, the J end lost 1 base, and 11 bases lay between the germline ends. CDR3 length equals 14 residues. Here the CDR3 DNA reads TGTGCCAGCAGCTACCGGGAGAGGTCCTACGAGCAGTACTTC. This encodes CASSYRERSYEQYF.

The genes are TRBV7-6 and TRBJ1-4; D unclear. Germline V lookup: CDR1 SGHVS, CDR2 FNYEAQ. The CDR3 is made up of 14 amino acids. Trimming removed 1 base from V and 8 bases from J, with 11 bases in between. CDR3 in amino acids: CASSLGGLGEKLFF. The CDR3 region has the DNA TGTGCCAGCAGCTTAGGAGGGTTGGGGGAAAAACTGTTTTTT.

The V call is TRBV5-4, the J call TRBJ1-1, with unresolved D. Trimming shortened V by 4 bases and J by 1 base, and 11 bases separated the two germline ends. The CDR3 contains 14 residues. Germline CDR1 SGHNT, CDR2 YYREEE (reference sequence). Here the CDR3 reads CASSRGSRNTEAFF. CDR3 nucleotide sequence: TGTGCCAGCAGCAGAGGTTCCCGGAACACTGAAGCTTTCTTT.

The rearrangement joins TRBV5-4 to TRBJ2-5, with a weak D call TRBD1 (6 bases). V was pared by 3 bases and J by 4 bases, with 19 bases between. CDR1 is SGHNT and CDR2 is YYREEE in the germline V gene (reference sequence). This CDR3 region has 16 residues. CDR3 in amino acids: CASSSGQLSSTETQYF. The DNA for the CDR3 is TGTGCCAGCAGCTCGGGACAACTAAGCTCCACAGAGACCCAGTACTTC.